This note documents a single T cell receptor beta chain sequence. Its antigen is still unknown. The sample is drawn from a study of shared clonotypes between healthy human individuals. Study background: Donors had three CD4 naive, three CD4 memory, two CD8 naive and one CD8 memory plate apiece. Study results and limitations: A handful of donors showed sharing of approximately 4.7% of naive CD4 clonotypes.

Generated by immunoSEQ multiplex PCR, the TCRdb table keeps only in-frame clones and is missing some. This repertoire shows 800,000 or so clones, 96% found once; its top ten account for less than 0.3%. Naive CD8 cells lacked CD45RO and underwent positive selection for CCR7, leaving out terminally differentiated effector memory CD45RA+ cells. All donors were healthy HIV-negative adults lacking recent acute infections or vaccinations. Donors comprised only Caucasian adults living in Nashville, Tennessee. The TCR was taken from a man aged 30 to 39 in good health. Sequenced: naive CD8+ T cells sorted from blood.

CDR3 loop: CASIRLDRVNTEAFF. The DNA of the CDR3 is TGTGCCAGCATAAGACTCGACAGAGTTAACACTGAAGCTTTCTTT. This sequence joins TRBV7-9 and TRBJ1-1; TRBD1 is a possible D gene (5 bases). V was trimmed by 7 bases and J by 2 bases, leaving 17 bases between them. Germline CDR1 reads SEHNR; CDR2 reads FQNEAQ (reference sequence). The CDR3 loop spans 15 amino acids.